The sequence of this TCR beta chain was determined in a study of cytomegalovirus exposure and HLA in healthy donors. PCR amplification relied on 60 Vbeta primers (plus 13 Jbeta primers). Libraries were prepared by immunoSEQ multiplex PCR; TCRdb keeps only in-frame clonotypes and omits some of them. In the table there are 140,000 to 150,000 clones, about three quarters of which are singletons. Study-level findings and limits: Based on reports, TCR beta sequences accurately predicted HLA-A and HLA-B alleles for most subjects. Researchers left out some V segments, among them TRBV6-2 and TRBV6-3, as indistinguishable. A list of around 160 TCR beta chains associated with cytomegalovirus was given.

The J segment lost 6 bases and the V segment lost 2 bases, leaving 8 bases of the junction unmatched. This CDR3 has 16 amino acids. Germline CDR1 and CDR2: LGHNA and YNFKEQ. A note on this clone: The antigen remains undetermined.

This chain uses TRBV4-2 with TRBJ2-2; 8 positions agree with TRBD1. This clonotype was sampled from a man aged 35 to 55 in good health and CMV-seropositive. The sample was PBMCs. The CDR3 is CASSQRNTGGAGELFF. CDR3 nucleotide sequence: TGTGCCAGCAGCCAAAGAAATACAGGGGGTGCCGGGGAGCTGTTTTTT.